The 32 T cell receptor beta chains below were found in one sample sequenced in a study of siplizumab effects on memory and regulatory T cells (dated by TCRdb to the late 2010s). Library preparation employed the immunoSEQ multiplex PCR assay. What TCRdb holds here is the immuneACCESS table cut down to in-frame rearrangements. Part of the clones is not present; checked against another copy, under half of the missing clones reflect an unresolved V gene, and the others are unexplained. This sample has 70,000 to 100,000 clones in its table, and approximately 93% of those were observed once. The ten largest account for 5.5% to 7.5% of the sample. The sample was CD8+ T cells sorted from blood. These receptors originate from a human donor in good health.

This sequence joins TRBV19 and TRBJ1-4; unclear D gene. Germline CDR1 is LNHDA and CDR2 is SQIVND (reference sequence). V dropped 3 bases and J dropped 6 bases, with 5 bases sitting between them. The CDR3 covers 12 residues. CDR3 loop: CASSIADEKLFF. In DNA form, the CDR3 reads TGTGCCAGTAGTATCGCCGATGAAAAACTGTTTTTT.

The chain employs TRBV5-1 and TRBJ2-7; D uncertain. Germline V lookup: CDR1 SGHRS, CDR2 YFSETQ. Trimming removed 3 bases at V and 3 bases at J, with 13 bases between. The CDR3 consists of 14 residues. CDR3 DNA: TGCGCCAGCAGCTCAGAGACGCCGAGCTACGAGCAGTACTTC. Translation: CASSSETPSYEQYF.

The chain joins TRBV19 to TRBJ2-7; TRBD1 might be the D (6 bases). There are 15 residues in the CDR3. Per the germline V gene, CDR1 is LNHDA and CDR2 is SQIVND (reference sequence). The ends were cut back, 0 bases at V and 5 bases at J, with 14 bases in the middle. Here the CDR3 reads CASSIDGRQVHEQYF. DNA for the CDR3: TGTGCCAGTAGTATAGATGGGCGACAGGTACACGAGCAGTACTTC. Looking up the rest from reference TRBV19 and TRBJ2-7 gives the full variable domain: DGGITQSPKYLFRKEGQNVTLSCEQNLNHDAMYWYRQDPGQGLRLIYYSQIVNDFQKGDIAEGYSVSREKKESFPLTVTSAQKNPTAFYLCASSIDGRQVHEQYFGPGTRLTVT.

There are a few counts of this clone. V gene TRBV30 combines with J gene TRBJ1-1; a possible D gene is TRBD1 (6 bases). This CDR3 is 12 amino acids long. Germline CDR1 is GTSNPN and CDR2 is SVGIG (reference sequence). Trimming stripped 2 bases from V and 5 bases from J, with 9 bases between. In DNA form, the CDR3 reads TGTGCCTGGAGTAAGGGGGGTACTGAAGCTTTCTTT. Its protein product is CAWSKGGTEAFF.

The chain employs TRBV11-2 and TRBJ1-2; D is unresolved. CDR3 length: 12 residues. Trimming removed 1 base from V and 3 bases from J, with 3 bases in between. The V gene's germline CDR1 is SGHAT and CDR2 FQNNGV. The CDR3 coding sequence is TGTGCCAGCAGCTTAGGGGACTATGGCTACACCTTC. Protein: CASSLGDYGYTF.

The rearrangement joins TRBV7-9 to TRBJ1-2; the D is unclear. This CDR3 is 16 amino acids long. Trimming took off 0 bases at V and 3 bases at J, with 14 bases between the two ends. Germline V gene lookup returns CDR1 SEHNR and CDR2 FQNEAQ (reference sequence). The chain's CDR3 is CASSLAGRIVDYGYTF. The CDR3 coding sequence is TGTGCCAGCAGCTTAGCTGGGCGCATTGTGGACTATGGCTACACCTTC.

The J gene is TRBJ2-1, the V gene TRBV4-1; 7 nucleotides align to TRBD1. The CDR3 sequence is 15 residues long. CDR1 and CDR2 (germline): MGHRA, YSYEKL. The V segment lost 5 bases and the J segment 7 bases; nucleotides outside the gene matches: 11. The CDR3: CASSYRTGVGNEQFF. The CDR3 DNA reads as TGCGCCAGCAGCTACCGCACAGGGGTAGGTAATGAGCAGTTCTTC.

The J gene is TRBJ2-5, the V gene TRBV11-3, with 9 bases lining up with TRBD2. With the DNA end fitting TRBJ2-7 better, the J assignment may be wrong. The CDR3 spans 15 residues. Germline values: CDR1 SGHNT, CDR2 YENEEA. Here the CDR3 reads CASSYGSGSPYEQYF. CDR3 sequence (DNA): TGTGCCAGCAGCTACGGTAGCGGGAGCCCCTACGAGCAGTACTTC.

This chain joins TRBV7-8 and TRBJ1-1; D unclear. Germline CDR1 reads SGHVS; CDR2 reads FQNEAQ. V lost 1 base to trimming and J lost 0 bases, with 12 bases between them. The CDR3 contains 16 residues. DNA for the CDR3: TGTGCCAGCAGCTTAGTCGGTGAATTTATGAACACTGAAGCTTTCTTT. It specifies CASSLVGEFMNTEAFF. Full variable domain (outside the CDR3, taken from reference TRBV7-8 and TRBJ1-1): GAGVSQSPRYKVAKRGQDVALRCDPISGHVSLFWYQQALGQGPEFLTYFQNEAQLDKSGLPSDRFFAERPEGSVSTLKIQRTQQEDSAVYLCASSLVGEFMNTEAFFGQGTRLTVV.

This clone was recorded once. V gene TRBV7-9 combines with J gene TRBJ2-7; D is undetermined. This CDR3 has 12 amino acids. In germline, CDR1 is SEHNR, CDR2 FQNEAQ (reference sequence). Trimming took 2 bases from V and 2 from J, leaving 4 bases between them. Written as DNA, the CDR3 is TGTGCCAGCAGCTTACAGACCTACGAGCAGTACTTC. Its protein is CASSLQTYEQYF. The full variable domain, rest sourced from reference TRBV7-9 and TRBJ2-7, is DTGVSQNPRHKITKRGQNVTFRCDPISEHNRLYWYRQTLGQGPEFLTYFQNEAQLEKSRLLSDRFSAERPKGSFSTLEIQRTEQGDSAMYLCASSLQTYEQYFGPGTRLTVT.

The J gene is TRBJ2-7, the V gene TRBV4-1; 11 positions agree with TRBD2. V shed 4 bases, J shed 2 bases, and the junction held 4 bases outside the gene matches. The germline CDR1 and CDR2 sequences are MGHRA and YSYEKL. This CDR3 spans 15 amino acids. CDR3 protein: CASSLLAGGTYEQYF. CDR3 DNA sequence: TGCGCCAGCAGCCTGTTAGCGGGGGGGACCTACGAGCAGTACTTC.

The V call is TRBV7-6, the J call TRBJ2-7; TRBD2 aligns across 9 bases. V was pared by 5 bases and J by 4 bases, with 9 bases of the junction left unmatched. There are 15 residues in the CDR3. Germline lookup yields CDR1 SGHVS and CDR2 FNYEAQ. As DNA, the CDR3 is TGTGCCAGCAGCGCCTCTAGCGGGATAGCTTACGAGCAGTACTTC. It is translated as CASSASSGIAYEQYF.

The V and J genes are TRBV9 and TRBJ1-1; TRBD1 is a possible D gene (6 bases). The germline V gene has CDR1 SGDLS and CDR2 YYNGEE. This CDR3 is built from 14 residues. V lost 0 bases to trimming and J lost 4 bases, with 10 bases between them. CDR3 amino acids: CASSVGTGATEAFF. The CDR3 DNA reads as TGTGCCAGCAGCGTAGGAACGGGGGCCACTGAAGCTTTCTTT.

This rearrangement joins TRBV6-5 to TRBJ2-5; 8 bases are shared with TRBD2. TRBJ2-7 matches the DNA end more closely, so the J call is doubtful. The germline gives CDR1 MNHEY, CDR2 SVGAGI. This CDR3 region has 14 residues. In nucleotides, the CDR3 is TGTGCCAGCAGCTTAAGCGGGAGTAAAGACGAGCAGTACTTC. It encodes CASSLSGSKDEQYF.

The chain recombines TRBV21-1 with TRBJ2-5; no DNA check was done on the table's D call, TRBD2. TRBV21-1 is classified as a pseudogene. The CDR3 covers 18 residues. The CDR3 DNA sequence: TGTGCCAGCAGCAGACCTAGCGGGAGGGCCTATAGGAAGGAGACCCAGTACTTC. It is translated as CASSRPSGRAYRKETQYF.

The chain combines TRBV6-6 with TRBJ1-5; D is perhaps TRBD1 (6 bases). Germline V CDR1 and CDR2: MNHNY, SVGAGI (reference sequence). Trimming shortened V by 8 bases and J by 7 bases, and 15 bases separated the two germline ends. CDR3 size: 13 residues. The CDR3 reads CASGPGVRQPQHF. The CDR3, as DNA: TGTGCCAGCGGACCAGGGGTAAGACAGCCCCAGCATTTT.

This chain joins TRBV2 and TRBJ1-5; D uncertain. V was clipped by 6 bases and J by 3 bases, with 6 bases between them. The CDR3 length is 12 residues. Per germline, CDR1 SNHLY and CDR2 FYNNEI. CDR3 in DNA: TGTGCCAGCAGCTCGGTCAATCAGCCCCAGCATTTT. It yields the protein CASSSVNQPQHF.

Here the CDR3 DNA reads TGTGCCAGCACCCGTGGGGCTTCCTACGAGCAGTACTTC. This gives the protein CASTRGASYEQYF. The chain couples TRBV27 to TRBJ2-7; weak D call: TRBD1 (5 bases). Germline values: CDR1 MNHEY, CDR2 SMNVEV (reference sequence). There are 13 residues in the CDR3. The ends were cut back, 7 bases at V and 1 base at J, with 11 bases in the middle.

The chain couples TRBV5-6 to TRBJ1-3; TRBD1 matches at 9 bases. The CDR3 extends over 17 amino acids. Germline V lookup: CDR1 SGHDT, CDR2 YYEEEE. V lost 0 bases, J lost 4 bases, and 8 bases stayed unmatched. CDR3 nucleotide sequence: TGTGCCAGCAGCTTGGAGGTGGGACAGGGCGCCGGAAACACCATATATTTT. Encoded protein: CASSLEVGQGAGNTIYF.

The chain links TRBV7-9 to TRBJ2-5, with D maybe TRBD2 (6 bases). The V end lost 0 bases, the J end lost 0 bases, and 8 bases lay between the germline ends. Germline V gives CDR1 SEHNR, CDR2 FQNEAQ (reference sequence). The CDR3 has 15 residues. The CDR3 spells CASSLARGNQETQYF. CDR3 bases: TGTGCCAGCAGCTTAGCCCGGGGGAACCAAGAGACCCAGTACTTC.

Notes on this clone: This specimen includes other DNA sequences encoding the same CDR3. This chain links TRBV5-1 with TRBJ2-2, with D uncertain. The CDR3 is 15 amino acids. In germline, CDR1 is SGHRS, CDR2 YFSETQ. The V and J ends lost 0 bases and 2 bases respectively, with 8 bases between them. CDR3: CASSLDGINTGELFF. DNA of the CDR3: TGCGCCAGCAGCTTGGATGGGATTAACACCGGGGAGCTGTTTTTT.

The rearrangement links TRBV10-1 to TRBJ2-7; unclear D gene. CDR1 is WNHNN and CDR2 is SYGVQD in the germline V gene (reference sequence). V dropped 8 bases and J dropped 2 bases, with 13 bases sitting between them. This CDR3 spans 13 amino acids. For the CDR3, the DNA is TGCGCCAGCCTATCAGACGGGCCCTACGAGCAGTACTTC. Translation gives CASLSDGPYEQYF.

DNA of the CDR3: TGTGCCAGCAGTTTATCAGCGGGGGGGCCGGGCAATGAGCAGTTCTTC. Its translation is CASSLSAGGPGNEQFF. This sequence joins TRBV6-6 and TRBJ2-1, with TRBD2 matching over 10 bases. The germline gives CDR1 MNHNY, CDR2 SVGAGI (reference sequence). The ends lost 4 bases at V and 6 bases at J; junction bases unmatched: 9. This CDR3 comprises 16 residues.

The chain recombines TRBV4-3 with TRBJ1-2; no reliable D call. V lost 0 bases to trimming and J lost 8 bases, with 16 bases between them. Germline loops: CDR1 LGHNA, CDR2 YSLEER. The CDR3 is 15 amino acids. The CDR3 loop is CASSQDNDGRGGYTF. The CDR3 bases are TGCGCCAGCAGCCAAGACAACGACGGCCGTGGGGGCTACACCTTC.

The chain employs TRBV2 and TRBJ2-1, with unresolved D. Germline lookup yields CDR1 SNHLY and CDR2 FYNNEI. The CDR3 extends over 14 amino acids. V lost 3 bases, J lost 4 bases, and 10 bases lay in between. The CDR3 loop is CASSDVPRYNEQFF. In DNA form, the CDR3 reads TGTGCCAGCAGTGATGTTCCTAGATACAATGAGCAGTTCTTC.

In its sample, this clone was seen once. The chain has TRBV7-3 and TRBJ2-1; 7 bases align to TRBD2. Losses at the gene ends were 5 bases for V and 4 bases for J; bases not matched to a gene: 8. The CDR3 runs 15 residues. Germline CDR1 reads SGHTA; CDR2 reads FQGTGA. The CDR3 loop reads CASSTSGEEYNEQFF. The CDR3, as DNA: TGTGCCAGCAGCACAAGCGGGGAAGAATACAATGAGCAGTTCTTC.

The rearrangement links TRBV9 to TRBJ1-1; a possible D gene is TRBD1 (5 bases). Trimming took 0 bases from V and 4 from J, leaving 13 bases between them. From germline, CDR1 is SGDLS and CDR2 YYNGEE. This CDR3 contains 15 residues. CDR3 DNA: TGTGCCAGCAGCGTAGGGGAAGGGGAAAGCACTGAAGCTTTCTTT. Amino acids: CASSVGEGESTEAFF.

The chain carries TRBV4-1 and TRBJ2-1; TRBD1 matches 9 bases. This CDR3 comprises 15 residues. Per germline, CDR1 MGHRA and CDR2 YSYEKL. J lost 10 bases, V lost 1 base, and 8 bases had no gene match. The CDR3 DNA reads as TGCGCCAGCAGCCAAGTCCCGGGACAGGGTGGGGAGCAGTTCTTC. Residues: CASSQVPGQGGEQFF.

This chain uses TRBV9 with TRBJ1-3, with 10 bases fitting TRBD1. Losses at the gene ends were 3 bases for V and 9 bases for J; bases not matched to a gene: 9. The V gene's germline CDR1 is SGDLS and CDR2 YYNGEE. This CDR3 comprises 15 residues. The CDR3 reads CASSDGTGAGGTIYF. The CDR3 coding sequence is TGTGCCAGCAGCGACGGGACAGGGGCTGGAGGCACCATATATTTT. Full variable domain (rest looked up from reference TRBV9 and TRBJ1-3): DSGVTQTPKHLITATGQRVTLRCSPRSGDLSVYWYQQSLDQGLQFLIQYYNGEERAKGNILERFSAQQFPDLHSELNLSSLELGDSALYFCASSDGTGAGGTIYFGEGSWLTVV.

V usage is TRBV4-3 and J usage is TRBJ1-1; tentative D call: TRBD1 (6 bases). Germline V lookup: CDR1 LGHNA, CDR2 YSLEER. The V gene lost 0 bases and the J gene lost 0 bases, with 17 bases spanning the gap. CDR3 size: 18 residues. The CDR3 DNA follows: TGCGCCAGCAGCCAAGATAGGATGGCGACAGGCTTGAACACTGAAGCTTTCTTT. It specifies CASSQDRMATGLNTEAFF.

The rearrangement uses TRBV18 and TRBJ1-4; D uncertain. Trimming cost V 6 bases and J 0 bases, with 11 bases left between them. Germline values: CDR1 KGHSH, CDR2 LQKENI. This CDR3 is built from 15 residues. The DNA for the CDR3 is TGTGCCAGCTCGCCCGAGGATGCAACTAATGAAAAACTGTTTTTT. The encoded protein is CASSPEDATNEKLFF.

The chain joins TRBV5-1 to TRBJ2-7; the match to TRBD2 covers 8 bases. CDR3 length: 13 residues. V was pared by 5 bases and J by 3 bases, with 4 bases of the junction left unmatched. The germline CDR1 and CDR2 sequences are SGHRS and YFSETQ. The CDR3 spells CASSEAGDYEQYF. In DNA, the CDR3 is TGCGCCAGCAGTGAAGCGGGAGACTACGAGCAGTACTTC.